The 21 T cell receptor beta chains presented below share a single source sample, sequenced in a study of blood T cell repertoires in COVID-19. Profiled with immunoSEQ multiplex PCR; TCRdb holds only in-frame clones, not every one. This sample has hundreds of thousands of clones; approximately 90% occur once, and the top ten carry more than 0.7%. Sequencing was done on a sample of peripheral blood. The receptors were sampled from a man aged 18 to 30 with COVID-19, enrolled during active disease.

This clone was counted once. The chain carries TRBV4-1 and TRBJ1-4; weak D call: TRBD1 (5 bases). Germline V lookup: CDR1 MGHRA, CDR2 YSYEKL. Trimming pared 4 bases from V and 0 bases from J, leaving 9 bases between. The CDR3 totals 15 residues. The CDR3 spells CASSLGHATNEKLFF. CDR3 bases: TGCGCCAGCAGCCTCGGACACGCAACTAATGAAAAACTGTTTTTT.

The chain joins TRBV18 to TRBJ1-2; D not resolved. Between the trimmed V and J ends, which lost 10 bases and 3 bases, there was a span of 15 bases. The CDR3 contains 13 residues. The V gene's germline CDR1 is KGHSH and CDR2 LQKENI. The CDR3: CANHEGGDYGYTF. In nucleotides, the CDR3 is TGTGCCAACCACGAGGGAGGAGACTATGGCTACACCTTC.

The V and J genes are TRBV5-5 and TRBJ1-2; 9 positions agree with TRBD1. Germline V gene lookup returns CDR1 SGHKS and CDR2 YYEKEE (reference sequence). V was clipped by 1 base and J by 12 bases; unmatched bases: 4. CDR3 length equals 12 residues. CDR3 DNA sequence: TGTGCCAGCAGCTTGACCGGGACAGGGCACACCTTC. It codes for CASSLTGTGHTF.

The rearrangement links TRBV19 to TRBJ2-4, with 12 nucleotides matching TRBD1. CDR1 and CDR2 from the germline V gene are LNHDA and SQIVND (reference sequence). V was clipped by 8 bases and J by 7 bases; unmatched bases: 6. The CDR3 is 14 residues long. CDR3 amino acids: CASAPGTGGNIQYF. The CDR3 bases are TGTGCCAGTGCTCCCGGGACAGGGGGCAACATTCAGTACTTC.

The chain recombines TRBV10-3 with TRBJ2-7; maybe TRBD2 (6 bases). The CDR3 loop spans 13 amino acids. The germline V gene has CDR1 ENHRY and CDR2 SYGVKD. V shed 0 bases and J shed 7 bases, with 10 bases lying between them. The CDR3, as DNA: TGTGCCATCAGTGAGTCGGGGAGGCCGGAGCAGTACTTC. Its protein product is CAISESGRPEQYF.

This clone has just one count. The chain carries TRBV10-3 and TRBJ2-1, with 9 bases fitting TRBD1. CDR3 length equals 15 residues. Germline V gene sequence: CDR1 ENHRY, CDR2 SYGVKD. V dropped 3 bases and J dropped 4; count of bases not matched to a gene: 4. The CDR3 nucleotides are TGTGCCATCAGTGATCGACAGGGGGAGTACAATGAGCAGTTCTTC. Translating it yields CAISDRQGEYNEQFF.

This clone has only one observation. The V call is TRBV20-1, the J call TRBJ2-3, with 10 bases fitting TRBD2. CDR3 length: 16 residues. J was trimmed by 5 bases and V by 3 bases; bases with no gene match: 11. Germline V lookup: CDR1 DFQATT, CDR2 SNEGSKA (reference sequence). The CDR3 coding sequence is TGCAGTGCTAGTCTAGCGGGGGCTCGCCTGGGAGATACGCAGTATTTT. This codes for CSASLAGARLGDTQYF.

The chain has TRBV6-1 and TRBJ1-2; D is ambiguous. The V and J ends lost 1 base and 4 bases respectively, with 13 bases between them. The CDR3 has 15 amino acids. Germline CDR1 MNHNS, CDR2 SASEGT. CDR3 amino acids: CASSEVVSATYGYTF. As DNA, the CDR3 is TGTGCCAGCAGTGAAGTCGTTAGCGCGACCTATGGCTACACCTTC.

This rearrangement joins TRBV9 to TRBJ2-3; 10 nucleotides match TRBD2. Trimming removed 5 bases from V and 4 bases from J; junction bases left unmatched: 7. This CDR3 has 15 amino acids. The germline gives CDR1 SGDLS, CDR2 YYNGEE. CDR3 sequence (DNA): TGTGCCAGCAGGCAAGCGGGGGGGCCCCCAGATACGCAGTATTTT. It translates to CASRQAGGPPDTQYF. The variable domain in full, completed from reference TRBV9 and TRBJ2-3, reads DSGVTQTPKHLITATGQRVTLRCSPRSGDLSVYWYQQSLDQGLQFLIQYYNGEERAKGNILERFSAQQFPDLHSELNLSSLELGDSALYFCASRQAGGPPDTQYFGPGTRLTVL.

The chain uses TRBV14 and TRBJ1-1, with D possibly matching TRBD1 (6 bases). V dropped 4 bases and J dropped 2 bases, with 17 bases sitting between them. The CDR3 loop spans 16 amino acids. Germline loops: CDR1 SGHDN, CDR2 FVKESK. Here the CDR3 reads CASSPVGGARNTEAFF. The DNA of the CDR3 is TGTGCCAGCAGCCCCGTAGGGGGGGCCAGAAACACTGAAGCTTTCTTT. The full variable domain, rest sourced from reference TRBV14 and TRBJ1-1, is EAGVTQFPSHSVIEKGQTVTLRCDPISGHDNLYWYRRVMGKEIKFLLHFVKESKQDESGMPNNRFLAERTGGTYSTLKVQPAELEDSGVYFCASSPVGGARNTEAFFGQGTRLTVV.

This clone was observed a handful of times. The rearrangement uses TRBV19 and TRBJ2-1, with D possibly TRBD2 on 6 matching bases. Germline-derived CDR1 and CDR2 are LNHDA and SQIVND (reference sequence). V dropped 1 base and J dropped 8 bases, with 12 bases sitting between them. This CDR3 has 14 residues. CDR3 in amino acids: CASSIGRDSHEQFF. DNA of the CDR3: TGTGCCAGTAGTATAGGGAGGGATTCCCATGAGCAGTTCTTC.

This rearrangement joins TRBV2 to TRBJ1-4; D gene uncertain. In germline, CDR1 is SNHLY, CDR2 FYNNEI. The V and J ends lost 10 bases and 8 bases respectively, with 11 bases between them. This CDR3 is built from 11 residues. CDR3 loop: CATRGGEKLFF. In DNA form, the CDR3 reads TGTGCCACCCGCGGCGGAGAAAAACTGTTTTTT.

The chain uses TRBV4-1 and TRBJ2-2; D is unclear. This CDR3 has 14 amino acids. The germline CDR1 and CDR2 sequences are MGHRA and YSYEKL. V lost 0 bases to trimming and J lost 5 bases, with 7 bases between them. The CDR3, as DNA: TGCGCCAGCAGCCAAGATCACTTGACCGGGGAGCTGTTTTTT. Amino acid sequence: CASSQDHLTGELFF.

The table lists this clone with a count of one. The V and J genes are TRBV3-1 (or the pseudogene TRBV3-2) and TRBJ1-1; D gene uncertain. The CDR3 consists of 16 residues. The ends were cut back, 0 bases at V and 5 bases at J, with 16 bases in the middle. Looked up from germline, CDR1 is LGHDT and CDR2 is YNNKEL (reference sequence). The CDR3 DNA follows: TGTGCCAGCAGCCAAGACCCCCCTCCAAGCTGGACTGAAGCTTTCTTT. Protein: CASSQDPPPSWTEAFF.

The chain recombines TRBV11-2 with TRBJ2-5, with 12 bases identical to TRBD2. The V and J ends lost 4 bases and 4 bases, in that order; junction bases with no gene match: 7. This CDR3 has 16 residues. Germline CDR1 reads SGHAT; CDR2 reads FQNNGV. As DNA, the CDR3 is TGTGCCAGCAGCTCAAACCCGGGACTAGCGGGAGAGACCCAGTACTTC. Its translation is CASSSNPGLAGETQYF.

V gene TRBV19 combines with J gene TRBJ1-5, with unresolved D. This CDR3 has 15 residues. Germline V gene sequence: CDR1 LNHDA, CDR2 SQIVND (reference sequence). Trimming took off 10 bases at V and 0 bases at J, with 16 bases between the two ends. DNA for the CDR3: TGTGCCACCCATCTGGGCTCCTATAGCAATCAGCCCCAGCATTTT. Translated, it gives CATHLGSYSNQPQHF.

V is TRBV29-1 and J is TRBJ1-2; 7 nucleotides line up with TRBD1. The CDR3 totals 12 residues. CDR1 is SQVTM, CDR2 ANQGSEA, per germline. V shed 4 bases, J shed 4 bases, and the junction held 3 bases outside the gene matches. For the CDR3, the DNA is TGCAGCGTTGCTCGACAGGGCTATGGCTACACCTTC. Protein sequence: CSVARQGYGYTF.

V usage is TRBV29-1 and J usage is TRBJ2-3; D is possibly TRBD1 (5 bases). CDR3 size: 13 residues. CDR1 is SQVTM, CDR2 ANQGSEA, per germline. Trimming shortened V by 3 bases and J by 3 bases, and 10 bases separated the two germline ends. The CDR3 DNA sequence: TGCAGCGTTGACAGGGATATGACAGATACGCAGTATTTT. Its protein is CSVDRDMTDTQYF.

The rearrangement links TRBV6-5 to TRBJ1-2; TRBD1 matches at 8 bases. CDR3 length: 15 amino acids. J lost 5 bases, V lost 5 bases, and 10 bases had no gene match. Germline-derived CDR1 and CDR2 are MNHEY and SVGAGI. CDR3 residues: CASSRIGQGLYGYTF. The CDR3 DNA is TGTGCCAGCAGTCGAATCGGACAGGGATTATATGGCTACACCTTC.

The chain couples TRBV10-2 to TRBJ2-1, with TRBD2 matching over 7 bases. The V gene's germline CDR1 is WSHSY and CDR2 SAAADI. The CDR3 extends over 16 amino acids. With V trimmed by 2 bases and J by 7 bases, 11 bases remained unmatched. The DNA for the CDR3 is TGCGCCAGCAGTGAGATTGGGTGGGAGGGCCGGAATGAGCAGTTCTTC. Translation: CASSEIGWEGRNEQFF.

J is TRBJ2-7 and V is TRBV6-6, with 9 bases aligning to TRBD1. V was pared by 5 bases and J by 5 bases, with 7 bases of the junction left unmatched. The CDR3 has 14 residues. The V gene's germline CDR1 is MNHNY and CDR2 SVGAGI (reference sequence). CDR3: CASSSRTGEDEQYF. The DNA for the CDR3 is TGTGCCAGCAGTAGCAGGACAGGGGAGGACGAGCAGTACTTC.